The next 17 T cell receptor beta chains were all read from a single sample in a study of blood T cell repertoires in COVID-19. The protocol was immunoSEQ multiplex PCR, while the TCRdb copy is restricted to in-frame clones and leaves out a portion. The table lists about 51,000 clones, roughly 90% of them singletons. Input material: peripheral blood. The source of these receptors is a man in his 60s with acute or convalescent COVID-19.

This chain's CDR3 is CASSRANTLGSYEQYF. As DNA, the CDR3 is TGTGCCAGCAGCCGAGCCAACACCCTTGGGAGCTACGAGCAGTACTTC. The chain combines TRBV3-1 (or the pseudogene TRBV3-2) with TRBJ2-7; D is perhaps TRBD2 (5 bases). This CDR3 contains 16 residues. V lost 4 bases and J 3 bases, leaving 19 bases between the germline ends. Per the germline V gene, CDR1 is LGHDT and CDR2 is YNNKEL (reference sequence).

V gene TRBV2 combines with J gene TRBJ2-3, with TRBD2 matching over 14 bases. Germline CDR1 is SNHLY and CDR2 is FYNNEI. The CDR3 contains 15 residues. V was clipped by 6 bases and J by 1 base; unmatched bases: 0. For the CDR3, the DNA is TGTGCCAGCAGGGGACTAGCGGGAGGCACAGATACGCAGTATTTT. Its protein product is CASRGLAGGTDTQYF. Full variable domain (outside the CDR3, taken from reference TRBV2 and TRBJ2-3): EPEVTQTPSHQVTQMGQEVILRCVPISNHLYFYWYRQILGQKVEFLVSFYNNEISEKSEIFDDQFSVERPDGSNFTLKIRSTKLEDSAMYFCASRGLAGGTDTQYFGPGTRLTVL.

The chain combines TRBV11-2 with TRBJ2-7; D unresolved. Germline V gives CDR1 SGHAT, CDR2 FQNNGV. Trimming left V 3 bases short and J 4 bases short, with 7 bases between. The CDR3 is 12 residues long. The CDR3 reads CASSFPLYEQYF. The CDR3 region has the DNA TGTGCCAGCAGCTTCCCGCTATACGAGCAGTACTTC.

V is TRBV18 and J is TRBJ2-1; D uncertain. The CDR3 spans 14 residues. V lost 1 base and J lost 3, with 7 bases in between. Germline V gives CDR1 KGHSH, CDR2 LQKENI. DNA for the CDR3: TGTGCCAGCTCACCACTGACTGTCTACAATGAGCAGTTCTTC. This encodes CASSPLTVYNEQFF. Together with reference TRBV18 and TRBJ2-1, the CDR3 gives the full variable domain: NAGVMQNPRHLVRRRGQEARLRCSPMKGHSHVYWYRQLPEEGLKFMVYLQKENIIDESGMPKERFSAEFPKEGPSILRIQQVVRGDSAAYFCASSPLTVYNEQFFGPGTRLTVL.

This clone has a handful of counts. The chain recombines TRBV28 with TRBJ1-3, with D hard to call. Germline V CDR1 and CDR2: MDHEN, SYDVKM. This CDR3 has 16 residues. With 6 bases removed from V and 1 base from J, the gap between germline ends came to 16 bases. CDR3 loop: CASSPRVFFSGNTIYF. CDR3 DNA sequence: TGTGCCAGCAGCCCTCGGGTCTTTTTTTCTGGAAACACCATATATTTT.

This clone was seen only once. The chain uses TRBV5-1 and TRBJ2-7; 9 nucleotides align to TRBD1. This CDR3 contains 18 residues. The germline CDR1 and CDR2 sequences are SGHRS and YFSETQ. With 3 bases clipped from V and 4 bases from J, the junction kept 17 bases outside the gene matches. The CDR3 coding sequence is TGCGCCAGCAGCTCTTTGGGTCTTAAACAGGGGGCTGGTTACGAGCAGTACTTC. Its protein is CASSSLGLKQGAGYEQYF.

The rearrangement links TRBV2 to TRBJ2-1, with 11 bases fitting TRBD2. This CDR3 comprises 17 residues. J was trimmed by 8 bases and V by 6 bases; bases with no gene match: 15. Germline loops: CDR1 SNHLY, CDR2 FYNNEI. CDR3 sequence: CASRVSGGAVDGDEQFF. CDR3 sequence (DNA): TGTGCCAGCAGGGTTAGCGGGGGGGCCGTGGATGGCGATGAGCAGTTCTTC.

The rearrangement joins TRBV6-5 to TRBJ1-2, with D hard to call. Deletions cut 2 bases from V and 1 base from J, with 5 bases between. Germline V gives CDR1 MNHEY, CDR2 SVGAGI. This CDR3 contains 13 residues. This CDR3 is CASSYENNYGYTF. CDR3 nucleotide sequence: TGTGCCAGCAGTTACGAGAATAACTATGGCTACACCTTC.

Only a few counts were recorded for this clone. The rearrangement links TRBV3-1 (or the pseudogene TRBV3-2) to TRBJ1-6; D remains unclear. Between the trimmed V and J ends, which lost 0 bases and 0 bases, there was a span of 15 bases. CDR1 is LGHDT and CDR2 is YNNKEL in the germline V gene (reference sequence). The CDR3 is 19 amino acids. CDR3 sequence reads: CASSQDLVQSSSYNSPLHF. CDR3 nucleotides: TGTGCCAGCAGCCAAGATCTAGTGCAGTCCAGCTCCTATAATTCACCCCTCCACTTT.

This sequence joins TRBV9 and TRBJ1-1, with D perhaps matching TRBD1 (5 bases). The CDR3 length is 11 residues. V lost 3 bases, J lost 7 bases, and 7 bases lay in between. CDR1 and CDR2 from the germline V gene are SGDLS and YYNGEE. CDR3 sequence: CASSDQGEAFF. CDR3 bases: TGTGCCAGCAGCGACCAGGGTGAAGCTTTCTTT.

This rearrangement joins TRBV19 to TRBJ1-6, with D perhaps matching TRBD1 (5 bases). Germline V gives CDR1 LNHDA, CDR2 SQIVND (reference sequence). The length of the CDR3 is 15 residues. With 3 bases removed from V and 7 bases from J, the gap between germline ends came to 13 bases. CDR3 coding DNA: TGTGCCAGTAGTATCAAGGGGCAGACCAATTCACCCCTCCACTTT. Translation gives CASSIKGQTNSPLHF.

V gene TRBV3-1 (or the pseudogene TRBV3-2) combines with J gene TRBJ2-7, with 7 bases matching TRBD2. Germline V gene lookup returns CDR1 LGHDT and CDR2 YNNKEL (reference sequence). V was pared by 1 base and J by 3 bases, with 9 bases of the junction left unmatched. The CDR3 runs 16 residues. CDR3 region: CASSQAVLAELYEQYF. DNA for the CDR3: TGTGCCAGCAGCCAAGCGGTCCTAGCGGAACTCTACGAGCAGTACTTC.

This chain joins TRBV4-1 and TRBJ2-2; TRBD2 agrees at 10 bases. J gave up 4 bases and V 2 bases, and 13 bases lay outside the gene matches. From germline, CDR1 is MGHRA and CDR2 YSYEKL. The CDR3 length is 19 residues. In nucleotides, the CDR3 is TGCGCCAGCAGCCAATCCACCCGTGGGCTAGCGGGGGCCACCGGGGAGCTGTTTTTT. As protein: CASSQSTRGLAGATGELFF.

This clone has just a few counts. V and J are TRBV28 and TRBJ2-5; no clear D gene. Germline lookup yields CDR1 MDHEN and CDR2 SYDVKM. The CDR3 consists of 15 residues. V was clipped by 3 bases and J by 2 bases, with 13 bases between them. This chain's CDR3 is CASSFGSAAQETQYF. The CDR3 nucleotides read TGTGCCAGCAGTTTCGGGTCGGCGGCTCAAGAGACCCAGTACTTC. The full variable domain, completed using reference TRBV28 and TRBJ2-5, is DVKVTQSSRYLVKRTGEKVFLECVQDMDHENMFWYRQDPGLGLRLIYFSYDVKMKEKGDIPEGYSVSREKKERFSLILESASTNQTSMYLCASSFGSAAQETQYFGPGTRLLVL.

V and J are TRBV19 and TRBJ1-6; D might be TRBD1 (6 bases). Germline V gene sequence: CDR1 LNHDA, CDR2 SQIVND (reference sequence). The CDR3 is made up of 15 amino acids. Between the trimmed V and J ends, which lost 7 bases and 6 bases, there was a span of 16 bases. In DNA form, the CDR3 reads TGTGCCAGTACGGGTCAGGGGTCAATTAATTCACCCCTCCACTTT. This codes for CASTGQGSINSPLHF.

V is TRBV7-8 and J is TRBJ1-1; D uncertain. Germline values: CDR1 SGHVS, CDR2 FQNEAQ. V lost 5 bases, J lost 4 bases, and 8 bases lay in between. The CDR3 length is 12 residues. The CDR3 region has the DNA TGTGCCAGCAGCCCCAGGATCACTGAAGCTTTCTTT. Translated, it gives CASSPRITEAFF.

The chain is built from TRBV5-1 and TRBJ1-1, with TRBD1 matching 9 bases. Germline V CDR1 and CDR2: SGHRS, YFSETQ. There are 14 residues in the CDR3. The trim removed 4 bases at V and 5 bases at J, leaving 6 bases unmatched. The DNA for the CDR3 is TGCGCCAGCAGCGGGGGACAGGGCACAACTGAAGCTTTCTTT. This translates into CASSGGQGTTEAFF.